The sequence of this TCR beta chain was determined in a study of blood T cell repertoires in COVID-19. Across the whole study: Some COVID-19 samples were acute and others convalescent; all came from the United States, Italy and Spain. Sources were T cells, B-cell-depleted T cells, or PBMCs; the material itself was cDNA or gDNA.

Original analysis: Amplification with reference gene primers provided the estimates of nucleated cell counts. Profiling relied on immunoSEQ multiplex PCR, and the TCRdb table lists in-frame clones only, not all of them. That table supplies the V and J calls and clone size; D and trimming were determined from the DNA. The table shows 250,000 to 400,000 clones, with approximately 87% occurring only once. Seattle participants joined during active infection and were tracked over time. The V gene lost 4 bases and the J gene lost 5 bases, with 14 bases spanning the gap. CDR1 and CDR2 (germline): SGHDN, FVKESK. The CDR3 contains 14 residues.

Sequenced sample: peripheral blood. V usage is TRBV14 and J usage is TRBJ1-1; D possibly corresponds to TRBD1 (5 bases). The receptor was derived from a woman in her thirties with COVID-19, enrolled during active disease. Here the CDR3 reads CASSRPTGGTEAFF. CDR3 in DNA: TGTGCCAGCAGCCGACCGACCGGGGGGACTGAAGCTTTCTTT.